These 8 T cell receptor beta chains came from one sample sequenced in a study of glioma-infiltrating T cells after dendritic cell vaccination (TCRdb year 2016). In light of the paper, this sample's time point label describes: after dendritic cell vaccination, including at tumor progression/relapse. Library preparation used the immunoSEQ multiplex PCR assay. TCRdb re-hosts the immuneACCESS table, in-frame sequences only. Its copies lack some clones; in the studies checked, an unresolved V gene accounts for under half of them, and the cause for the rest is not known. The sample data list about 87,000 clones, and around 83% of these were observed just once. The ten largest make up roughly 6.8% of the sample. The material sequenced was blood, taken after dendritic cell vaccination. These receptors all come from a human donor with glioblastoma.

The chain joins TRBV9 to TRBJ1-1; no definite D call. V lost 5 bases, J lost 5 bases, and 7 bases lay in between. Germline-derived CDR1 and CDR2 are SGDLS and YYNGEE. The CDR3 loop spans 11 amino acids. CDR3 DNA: TGTGCCAGCAGTACGGGGACTGAAGCTTTCTTT. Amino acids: CASSTGTEAFF. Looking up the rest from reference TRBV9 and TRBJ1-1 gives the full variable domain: DSGVTQTPKHLITATGQRVTLRCSPRSGDLSVYWYQQSLDQGLQFLIQYYNGEERAKGNILERFSAQQFPDLHSELNLSSLELGDSALYFCASSTGTEAFFGQGTRLTVV.

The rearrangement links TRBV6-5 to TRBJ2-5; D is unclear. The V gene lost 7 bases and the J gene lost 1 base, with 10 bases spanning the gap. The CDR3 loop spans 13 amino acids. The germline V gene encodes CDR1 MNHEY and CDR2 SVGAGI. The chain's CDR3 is CASTESGQETQYF. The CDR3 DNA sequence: TGTGCCAGCACCGAGTCAGGCCAAGAGACCCAGTACTTC.

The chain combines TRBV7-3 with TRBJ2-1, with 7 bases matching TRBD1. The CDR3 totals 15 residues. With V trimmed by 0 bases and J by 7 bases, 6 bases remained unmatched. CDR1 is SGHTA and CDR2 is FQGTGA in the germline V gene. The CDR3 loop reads CASSLTGTVRNEQFF. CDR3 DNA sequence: TGTGCCAGCAGCTTAACGGGGACAGTGAGAAATGAGCAGTTCTTC.

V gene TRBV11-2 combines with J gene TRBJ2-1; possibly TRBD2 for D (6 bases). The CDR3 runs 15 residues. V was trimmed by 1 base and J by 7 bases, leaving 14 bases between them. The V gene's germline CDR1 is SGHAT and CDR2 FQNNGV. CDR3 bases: TGTGCCAGCAGCTTAGGGGCGGGGTGGGGGAATGAGCAGTTCTTC. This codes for CASSLGAGWGNEQFF. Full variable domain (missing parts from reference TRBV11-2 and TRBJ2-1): EAGVAQSPRYKIIEKRQSVAFWCNPISGHATLYWYQQILGQGPKLLIQFQNNGVVDDSQLPKDRFSAERLKGVDSTLKIQPAKLEDSAVYLCASSLGAGWGNEQFFGPGTRLTVL.

The CDR3 DNA reads as TGCGCCAGCAGCTTGTCCTCGGGGGATGCCACAGATACGCAGTATTTT. Translating gives CASSLSSGDATDTQYF. The J gene is TRBJ2-3, the V gene TRBV5-1; TRBD2 might be the D (6 bases). V lost 1 base and J lost 2, with 14 bases in between. The CDR3 runs to 16 residues. The germline CDR1 and CDR2 sequences are SGHRS and YFSETQ.

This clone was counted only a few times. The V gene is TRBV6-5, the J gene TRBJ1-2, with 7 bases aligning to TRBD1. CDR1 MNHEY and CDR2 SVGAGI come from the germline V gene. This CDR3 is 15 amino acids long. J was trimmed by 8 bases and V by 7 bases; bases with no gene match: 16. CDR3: CASIPDPRQGTGYTF. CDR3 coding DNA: TGTGCCAGCATCCCCGACCCAAGACAGGGAACCGGCTACACCTTC.

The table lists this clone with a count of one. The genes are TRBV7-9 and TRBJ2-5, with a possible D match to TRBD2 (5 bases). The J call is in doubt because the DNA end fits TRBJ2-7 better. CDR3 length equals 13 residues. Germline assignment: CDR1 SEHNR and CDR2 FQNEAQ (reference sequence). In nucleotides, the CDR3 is TGTGCCAGCAGCTTAATTTCGGAGGACGAGCAGTACTTC. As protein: CASSLISEDEQYF.

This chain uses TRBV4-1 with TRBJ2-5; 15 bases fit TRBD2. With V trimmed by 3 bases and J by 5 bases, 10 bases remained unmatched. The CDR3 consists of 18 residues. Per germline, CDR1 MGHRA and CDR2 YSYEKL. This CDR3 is CASSQGRGGLAGGETQYF. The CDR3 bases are TGCGCCAGCAGCCAGGGAAGGGGAGGACTAGCGGGGGGGGAGACCCAGTACTTC.